These 22 T cell receptor beta chains originate from one sample sequenced in a study of shared clonotypes between healthy human individuals. Method: immunoSEQ multiplex PCR; TCRdb's copy keeps in-frame clones and lacks some. The table lists more than 550,000 clones, over 60% of them singletons, with over 1.5% in the top ten. The source material was memory CD4+ T cells sorted from blood. Subset noted: CD45RA-negative fraction. All receptors come from a woman in her 30s in good health.

The J gene is TRBJ1-5, the V gene TRBV10-1; TRBD1 aligns across 7 bases. The CDR3 length is 18 residues. Germline CDR1 reads WNHNN; CDR2 reads SYGVQD (reference sequence). V was clipped by 4 bases and J by 1 base; unmatched bases: 13. In nucleotides, the CDR3 is TGCGCCAGCAGTGCCACCTGGGCGGGGACAGTAAGCAATCAGCCCCAGCATTTT. Translating it yields CASSATWAGTVSNQPQHF.

The chain links TRBV4-2 to TRBJ1-4; TRBD1 is a possible D gene (5 bases). This CDR3 region has 14 residues. The germline V gene has CDR1 LGHNA and CDR2 YNFKEQ. V was trimmed by 0 bases and J by 6 bases, leaving 8 bases between them. Here the CDR3 DNA reads TGTGCCAGCAGCCAAGATGGGGGGGATGAAAAACTGTTTTTT. Protein: CASSQDGGDEKLFF.

The J gene is TRBJ2-7, the V gene TRBV23-1; 11 bases fit TRBD1. TRBV23-1 is placed among ORFs of uncertain function. V shed 3 bases, J shed 5 bases, and the junction held 12 bases outside the gene matches. The CDR3 is made up of 17 amino acids. The CDR3: CASSQPLRDRGSNEQYF. In nucleotides, the CDR3 is TGCGCCAGCAGTCAGCCCCTGCGGGACAGGGGGTCCAACGAGCAGTACTTC.

This clone was seen a few times. The V call is TRBV27, the J call TRBJ1-2; D may be TRBD1 (5 bases). The CDR3 length is 14 residues. V dropped 5 bases and J dropped 6 bases, with 16 bases sitting between them. Germline CDR1 MNHEY, CDR2 SMNVEV (reference sequence). CDR3 DNA: TGTGCCAGCAGTGGACTTAGGGGCGTACATGGCTACACCTTC. This codes for CASSGLRGVHGYTF.

This clone showed up many times. V is TRBV6-1 and J is TRBJ1-5, with 8 bases aligning to TRBD1. The CDR3 consists of 15 residues. Germline V gene sequence: CDR1 MNHNS, CDR2 SASEGT. Trimming at V came to 3 bases and at J to 6 bases, leaving 7 bases not matched to a gene. CDR3: CASSEESGGSQPQHF. CDR3 DNA: TGTGCCAGCAGTGAGGAATCAGGGGGCAGTCAGCCCCAGCATTTT.

The genes are TRBV19 and TRBJ2-2; D not certain. This CDR3 comprises 14 residues. Germline lookup yields CDR1 LNHDA and CDR2 SQIVND (reference sequence). V was cut by 4 bases and J by 5 bases, with 11 bases left in between. CDR3 nucleotides: TGTGCCAGTAGTAGCCGAAGAGGTACCGGGGAGCTGTTTTTT. Translated, it gives CASSSRRGTGELFF.

This chain uses TRBV19 with TRBJ2-1, with 11 bases lining up with TRBD2. CDR3 length: 15 residues. Germline V lookup: CDR1 LNHDA, CDR2 SQIVND (reference sequence). V was clipped by 4 bases and J by 8 bases; unmatched bases: 7. In DNA, the CDR3 is TGTGCCAGTAGTACCCCGACTAGCGGGACGTATGAGCAGTTCTTC. Its protein is CASSTPTSGTYEQFF.

V and J are TRBV25-1 and TRBJ1-4; D gene unclear. There are 16 residues in the CDR3. Germline-derived CDR1 and CDR2 are MGHDK and SYGVNS. Trimming left V 1 base short and J 7 bases short, with 16 bases between. CDR3 coding DNA: TGTGCCAGCAGTGAATCGTGGGTTGTAGGTGGTGAAAAACTGTTTTTT. Translating it yields CASSESWVVGGEKLFF.

Remarks on this clone: Since a far larger clone is one base different, this is likely a read error. The CDR3 region has the DNA TGTGCCAGCAGTTTAGCGGGGGGCACCGGGGAGCTGTTTTTT. It encodes CASSLAGGTGELFF. V is TRBV27 and J is TRBJ2-2; 8 nucleotides line up with TRBD2. The germline CDR1 and CDR2 sequences are MNHEY and SMNVEV (reference sequence). V trimming: 2 bases; J trimming: 4 bases; junction bases outside the gene matches: 0. CDR3 length equals 14 residues.

The genes are TRBV12-5 and TRBJ2-7, with 7 nucleotides matching TRBD2. Per the germline V gene, CDR1 is LGHNT and CDR2 is FRNRAP. The CDR3 contains 14 residues. After removal of 6 bases from V and 9 bases from J, the junction contained 14 bases not matched to a gene. The DNA for the CDR3 is TGTGCTAGTGGCGCGGGACTACCCCCGGTCGGGCAGTACTTC. Amino acids: CASGAGLPPVGQYF. Based on the CDR3 plus reference TRBV12-5 and TRBJ2-7, the full variable domain is DARVTQTPRHKVTEMGQEVTMRCQPILGHNTVFWYRQTMMQGLELLAYFRNRAPLDDSGMPKDRFSAEMPDATLATLKIQPSEPRDSAVYFCASGAGLPPVGQYFGPGTRLTVT.

V and J are TRBV5-1 and TRBJ2-2; 9 nucleotides match TRBD2. This CDR3 is 16 amino acids long. The junction had 8 bases not matched to a gene; V was cut back by 4 bases and J by 4 bases. Germline V gene sequence: CDR1 SGHRS, CDR2 YFSETQ. Written as DNA, the CDR3 is TGCGCCAGCAGCCCCGTAGCGGGAGCGGTCACCGGGGAGCTGTTTTTT. This codes for CASSPVAGAVTGELFF. Using reference TRBV5-1 and TRBJ2-2 for the parts outside the CDR3, the full variable domain is KAGVTQTPRYLIKTRGQQVTLSCSPISGHRSVSWYQQTPGQGLQFLFEYFSETQRNKGNFPGRFSGRQFSNSRSEMNVSTLELGDSALYLCASSPVAGAVTGELFFGEGSRLTVL.

The chain couples TRBV18 to TRBJ2-7, with no clear D. CDR3 length: 14 amino acids. Trimming cost V 1 base and J 6 bases, with 13 bases left between them. Germline V gene lookup returns CDR1 KGHSH and CDR2 LQKENI. DNA of the CDR3: TGTGCCAGCTCACCACAGGGAAAGTACTCCGAGCAGTACTTC. As protein: CASSPQGKYSEQYF.

V usage is TRBV19 and J usage is TRBJ2-1; 7 bases map to TRBD1. The ends lost 5 bases at V and 13 bases at J; junction bases unmatched: 11. CDR1 and CDR2 from the germline V gene are LNHDA and SQIVND (reference sequence). This CDR3 contains 13 residues. CDR3 in amino acids: CASSATAGTDQFF. In DNA form, the CDR3 reads TGTGCCAGTAGTGCAACCGCCGGGACAGACCAGTTCTTC.

This clone occurred once. This chain connects TRBV6-1 to TRBJ1-3; D is possibly TRBD1 (5 bases). This CDR3 is built from 15 residues. Germline lookup yields CDR1 MNHNS and CDR2 SASEGT. The V gene lost 11 bases and the J gene lost 0 bases, with 17 bases spanning the gap. The CDR3 protein is CAADSGGGSGNTIYF. The CDR3 DNA sequence: TGTGCCGCCGATTCGGGCGGGGGCTCTGGAAACACCATATATTTT.

This chain uses TRBV5-1 with TRBJ1-3; TRBD1 matches at 8 bases. Germline trimming cut 8 bases from V and 0 bases from J; bases unmatched to any gene: 25. The CDR3 loop spans 21 amino acids. The V gene's germline CDR1 is SGHRS and CDR2 YFSETQ. This CDR3 reads CASFLWGRQGARIPSGNTIYF. CDR3 coding DNA: TGCGCCAGTTTCCTGTGGGGGCGGCAGGGGGCGCGTATCCCCTCTGGAAACACCATATATTTT. Complete variable domain (other parts from reference TRBV5-1 and TRBJ1-3): KAGVTQTPRYLIKTRGQQVTLSCSPISGHRSVSWYQQTPGQGLQFLFEYFSETQRNKGNFPGRFSGRQFSNSRSEMNVSTLELGDSALYLCASFLWGRQGARIPSGNTIYFGEGSWLTVV.

The genes are TRBV10-1 and TRBJ2-7; 9 bases fit TRBD2. CDR3 length equals 16 residues. V was clipped by 3 bases and J by 0 bases; unmatched bases: 6. Germline V CDR1 and CDR2: WNHNN, SYGVQD (reference sequence). The CDR3 spells CASSDPTSGNSYEQYF. The CDR3 region has the DNA TGCGCCAGCAGTGACCCGACTAGCGGAAACTCCTACGAGCAGTACTTC.

The chain uses TRBV5-6 and TRBJ1-2; possibly TRBD1 for D (5 bases). This CDR3 is 15 amino acids long. V was clipped by 0 bases and J by 4 bases, with 13 bases between them. The germline V gene encodes CDR1 SGHDT and CDR2 YYEEEE. In nucleotides, the CDR3 is TGTGCCAGCAGCTTGGTTGGGGCAGTTCTCTATGGCTACACCTTC. It is translated as CASSLVGAVLYGYTF.

V gene TRBV28 combines with J gene TRBJ1-1; no clear D. Germline V CDR1 and CDR2: MDHEN, SYDVKM. V was cut by 7 bases and J by 2 bases, with 11 bases left in between. The CDR3 runs to 13 residues. DNA for the CDR3: TGTGCCAGCACACGACGGGTTAACACTGAAGCTTTCTTT. Translating gives CASTRRVNTEAFF.

The J gene is TRBJ2-5, the V gene TRBV11-2; D is uncertain. V lost 3 bases and J lost 2, with 7 bases in between. Germline CDR1 and CDR2: SGHAT and FQNNGV. The CDR3 runs to 13 residues. CDR3 sequence reads: CASSFRPQETQYF. CDR3 coding DNA: TGTGCCAGCAGCTTTAGACCACAAGAGACCCAGTACTTC.

The chain combines TRBV7-2 with TRBJ1-6; 12 positions agree with TRBD1. CDR1 and CDR2 (germline): SGHTA, FQGNSA. CDR3 size: 15 residues. V shed 5 bases and J 16 bases; nucleotides not matched to a gene: 12. Here the CDR3 reads CASSTYRDRGLSLHF. CDR3 DNA sequence: TGTGCCAGCAGCACTTACCGGGACAGGGGGCTTTCTCTCCACTTT.

V usage is TRBV9 and J usage is TRBJ2-4, with D perhaps assigned TRBD1 or TRBD2 (5 bases each). CDR1 is SGDLS, CDR2 YYNGEE, per germline. Trimming pared 0 bases from V and 2 bases from J, leaving 9 bases between. The length of the CDR3 is 15 residues. DNA for the CDR3: TGTGCCAGCAGCGTAGATGGGGGTACCAAAAACATTCAGTACTTC. Protein sequence: CASSVDGGTKNIQYF. Supplemented by reference TRBV9 and TRBJ2-4, the full variable domain reads DSGVTQTPKHLITATGQRVTLRCSPRSGDLSVYWYQQSLDQGLQFLIQYYNGEERAKGNILERFSAQQFPDLHSELNLSSLELGDSALYFCASSVDGGTKNIQYFGAGTRLSVL.

J is TRBJ1-4 and V is TRBV14; weak D call: TRBD1 (5 bases). Germline CDR1 is SGHDN and CDR2 is FVKESK. The CDR3 extends over 13 amino acids. Between the trimmed V and J ends, which lost 4 bases and 8 bases, there was a span of 11 bases. CDR3 coding DNA: TGTGCCAGCAGCCCCGGGGGATACGAAAAACTGTTTTTT. Encoded protein: CASSPGGYEKLFF.